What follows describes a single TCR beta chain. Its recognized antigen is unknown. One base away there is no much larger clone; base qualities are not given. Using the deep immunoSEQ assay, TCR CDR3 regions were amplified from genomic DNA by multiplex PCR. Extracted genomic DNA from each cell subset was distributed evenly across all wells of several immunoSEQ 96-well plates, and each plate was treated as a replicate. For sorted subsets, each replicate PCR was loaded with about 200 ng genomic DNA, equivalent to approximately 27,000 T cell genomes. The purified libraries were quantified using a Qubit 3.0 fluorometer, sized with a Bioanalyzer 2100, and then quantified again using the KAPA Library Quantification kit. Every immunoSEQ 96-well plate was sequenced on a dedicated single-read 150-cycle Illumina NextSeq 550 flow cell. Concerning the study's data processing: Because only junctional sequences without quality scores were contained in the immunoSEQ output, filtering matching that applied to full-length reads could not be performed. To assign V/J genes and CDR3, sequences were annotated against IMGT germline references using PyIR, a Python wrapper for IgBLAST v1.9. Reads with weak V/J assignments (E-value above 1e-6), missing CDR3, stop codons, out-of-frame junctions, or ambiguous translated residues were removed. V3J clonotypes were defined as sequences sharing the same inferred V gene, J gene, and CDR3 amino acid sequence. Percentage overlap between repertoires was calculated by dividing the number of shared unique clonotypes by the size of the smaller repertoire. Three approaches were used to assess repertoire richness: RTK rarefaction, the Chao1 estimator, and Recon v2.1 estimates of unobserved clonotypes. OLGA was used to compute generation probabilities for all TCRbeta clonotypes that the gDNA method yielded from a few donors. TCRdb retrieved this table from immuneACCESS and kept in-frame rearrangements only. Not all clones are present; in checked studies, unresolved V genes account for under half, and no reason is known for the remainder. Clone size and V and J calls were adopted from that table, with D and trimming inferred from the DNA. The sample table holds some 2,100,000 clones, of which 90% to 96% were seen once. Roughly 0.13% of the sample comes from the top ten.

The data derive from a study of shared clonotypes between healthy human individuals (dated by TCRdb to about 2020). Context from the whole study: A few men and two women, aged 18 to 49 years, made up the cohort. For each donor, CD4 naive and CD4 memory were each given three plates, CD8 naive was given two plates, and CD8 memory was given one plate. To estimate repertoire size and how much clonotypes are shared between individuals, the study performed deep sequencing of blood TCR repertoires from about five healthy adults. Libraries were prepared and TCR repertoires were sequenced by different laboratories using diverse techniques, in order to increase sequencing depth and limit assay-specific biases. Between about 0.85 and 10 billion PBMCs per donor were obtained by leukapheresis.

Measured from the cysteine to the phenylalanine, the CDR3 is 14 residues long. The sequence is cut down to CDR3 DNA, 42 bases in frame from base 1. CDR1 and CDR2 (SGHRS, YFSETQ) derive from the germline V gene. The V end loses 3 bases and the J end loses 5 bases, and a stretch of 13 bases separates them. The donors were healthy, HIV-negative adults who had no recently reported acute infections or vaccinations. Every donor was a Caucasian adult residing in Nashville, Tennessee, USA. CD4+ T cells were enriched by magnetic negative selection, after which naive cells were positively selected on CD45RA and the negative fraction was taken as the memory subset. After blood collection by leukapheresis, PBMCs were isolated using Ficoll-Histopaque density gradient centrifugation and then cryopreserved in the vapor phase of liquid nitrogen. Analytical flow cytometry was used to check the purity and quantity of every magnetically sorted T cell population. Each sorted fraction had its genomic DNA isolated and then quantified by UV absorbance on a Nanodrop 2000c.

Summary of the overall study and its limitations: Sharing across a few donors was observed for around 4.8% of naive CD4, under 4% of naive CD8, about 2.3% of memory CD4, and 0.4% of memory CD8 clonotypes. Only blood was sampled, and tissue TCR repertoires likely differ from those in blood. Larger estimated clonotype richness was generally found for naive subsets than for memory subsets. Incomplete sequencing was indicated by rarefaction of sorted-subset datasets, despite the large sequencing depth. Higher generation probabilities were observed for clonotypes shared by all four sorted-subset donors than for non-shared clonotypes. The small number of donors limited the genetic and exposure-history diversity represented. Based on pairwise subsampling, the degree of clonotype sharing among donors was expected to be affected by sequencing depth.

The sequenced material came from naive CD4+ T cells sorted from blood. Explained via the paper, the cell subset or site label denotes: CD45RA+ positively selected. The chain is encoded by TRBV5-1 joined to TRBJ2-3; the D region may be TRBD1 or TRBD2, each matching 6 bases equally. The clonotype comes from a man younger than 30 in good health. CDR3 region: CASSWDSGEDTQYF. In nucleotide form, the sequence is TGCGCCAGCAGCTGGGACTCAGGGGAAGATACGCAGTATTTT.